This is a list of T cell receptor beta chains from one sample in a study of cytomegalovirus exposure and HLA in healthy donors. Sequencing was performed with immunoSEQ multiplex PCR; in TCRdb, only in-frame clones are kept and a portion is missing. Of about 93,000 clones in the sample, under 85% are singletons; the top ten hold 2.5% to 4%. Sequencing used PBMCs. These receptors were collected from a woman aged 40 to 50 in good health and CMV-seronegative. CDR3s include the opening cysteine and the closing phenylalanine or tryptophan. Fields, in order: CDR3 protein, CDR3 DNA, J gene, D gene, V gene, clone size. A D gene is named only where the DNA matches it firmly. Size tells how often a clone was seen (once, few, many) or the class of an expanded clone, and some rows leave it out.

CDR3aa: CASSSNGGSTDTQYF; CDR3nt: TGTGCCAGCAGCTCTAACGGGGGAAGCACAGATACGCAGTATTTT; j_gene: TRBJ2-3; d_gene: NA; v_gene: TRBV7-6; abundance: NA
CDR3aa: CASGGRAGIQYF; CDR3nt: TGTGCCAGCGGCGGGAGGGCCGGCATTCAGTACTTC; j_gene: TRBJ2-4; d_gene: TRBD2; v_gene: TRBV6-5; abundance: NA
CDR3aa: CATKDSYSNQPQHF; CDR3nt: TGTGCCACCAAAGACAGTTATAGCAATCAGCCCCAGCATTTT; j_gene: TRBJ1-5; d_gene: NA; v_gene: TRBV2; abundance: NA
CDR3aa: CATSRDRGLAPHQYF; CDR3nt: TGTGCCACCAGCAGAGATAGAGGACTAGCCCCCCATCAGTACTTC; j_gene: TRBJ2-7; d_gene: TRBD2; v_gene: TRBV15; abundance: few
CDR3aa: CASSLADGGMSEAFF; CDR3nt: TGTGCCAGCAGCTTAGCGGATGGGGGGATGAGTGAAGCTTTCTTT; j_gene: TRBJ1-1; d_gene: NA; v_gene: TRBV7-6; abundance: NA
CDR3aa: CASSLNRQAGNTIYF; CDR3nt: TGTGCCAGCAGCCTTAACCGACAGGCTGGAAACACCATATATTTT; j_gene: TRBJ1-3; d_gene: NA; v_gene: TRBV4-2; abundance: NA
CDR3aa: CASSGGVDRRYEQFF; CDR3nt: TGTGCCAGCAGTGGGGGGGTTGACAGGAGATATGAGCAGTTCTTC; j_gene: TRBJ2-1; d_gene: NA; v_gene: TRBV27; abundance: NA
CDR3aa: CASSLERGEGMYF; CDR3nt: TGTGCCAGCAGCTTGGAGAGGGGGGAGGGGATGTACTTC; j_gene: TRBJ2-7; d_gene: NA; v_gene: TRBV5-4; abundance: NA
CDR3aa: CASSLDSYPYEQYF; CDR3nt: TGCGCCAGCAGCCTAGACAGCTATCCCTACGAGCAGTACTTC; j_gene: TRBJ2-7; d_gene: NA; v_gene: TRBV5-1; abundance: NA
CDR3aa: CASRLGGKETQYF; CDR3nt: TGTGCCAGCAGGCTGGGGGGTAAAGAGACCCAGTACTTC; j_gene: TRBJ2-5; d_gene: NA; v_gene: TRBV27; abundance: NA
CDR3aa: CASSFTGTQQETQYF; CDR3nt: TGCGCCAGCAGCTTCACGGGGACTCAGCAAGAGACCCAGTACTTC; j_gene: TRBJ2-5; d_gene: NA; v_gene: TRBV5-1; abundance: NA
CDR3aa: CASSVVSGTGFEAFF; CDR3nt: TGCGCCAGCAGCGTTGTCTCCGGGACAGGGTTTGAAGCTTTCTTT; j_gene: TRBJ1-1; d_gene: TRBD1; v_gene: TRBV5-1; abundance: few
CDR3aa: CARSPELAGGPNEQFF; CDR3nt: TGTGCCAGAAGCCCGGAACTAGCGGGAGGGCCCAATGAGCAGTTCTTC; j_gene: TRBJ2-1; d_gene: TRBD2; v_gene: TRBV5-3; abundance: NA
CDR3aa: CASSGRDNPYEQYF; CDR3nt: TGTGCCAGCAGCGGCAGGGACAACCCCTACGAGCAGTACTTC; j_gene: TRBJ2-7; d_gene: NA; v_gene: TRBV9; abundance: NA
CDR3aa: CASSLLLAGTGELFF; CDR3nt: TGTGCCAGCAGCTTGTTACTAGCGGGCACCGGGGAGCTGTTTTTT; j_gene: TRBJ2-2; d_gene: TRBD2; v_gene: TRBV5-8; abundance: NA
CDR3aa: CAIPLGPGNTEAFF; CDR3nt: TGTGCCATCCCTCTCGGACCGGGAAACACTGAAGCTTTCTTT; j_gene: TRBJ1-1; d_gene: NA; v_gene: TRBV2; abundance: medium-sized
CDR3aa: CATRGVGQPQHF; CDR3nt: TGTGCCACCCGGGGAGTAGGGCAGCCCCAGCATTTT; j_gene: TRBJ1-5; d_gene: NA; v_gene: TRBV2; abundance: NA
CDR3aa: CASSRDSYNEQFF; CDR3nt: TGTGCCAGCAGCCGGGACAGTTACAATGAGCAGTTCTTC; j_gene: TRBJ2-1; d_gene: TRBD1; v_gene: TRBV6-6; abundance: NA
CDR3aa: CASSERRYSNQPQHF; CDR3nt: TGCGCCAGCAGTGAAAGGCGGTATAGCAATCAGCCCCAGCATTTT; j_gene: TRBJ1-5; d_gene: NA; v_gene: TRBV10-2; abundance: NA
CDR3aa: CASRTTGFVEAFF; CDR3nt: TGTGCCAGCCGTACCACAGGGTTTGTTGAAGCTTTCTTT; j_gene: TRBJ1-1; d_gene: NA; v_gene: TRBV5-6; abundance: many
CDR3aa: CASSLYGSGPFSGANVLTF; CDR3nt: TGTGCCAGCAGTTTATACGGTAGTGGGCCTTTCTCTGGGGCCAACGTCCTGACTTTC; j_gene: TRBJ2-6; d_gene: NA; v_gene: TRBV27; abundance: NA
CDR3aa: CASSPRGEENTIYF; CDR3nt: TGTGCCAGTAGCCCCAGGGGCGAGGAAAACACCATATATTTT; j_gene: TRBJ1-3; d_gene: NA; v_gene: TRBV19; abundance: NA
CDR3aa: CASSFQGSYGYTF; CDR3nt: TGTGCCAGCAGCTTTCAGGGCTCCTATGGCTACACCTTC; j_gene: TRBJ1-2; d_gene: NA; v_gene: TRBV7-2; abundance: NA
CDR3aa: CASSIVAAPGELFF; CDR3nt: TGTGCCAGTAGTATAGTAGCTGCCCCCGGGGAGCTGTTTTTT; j_gene: TRBJ2-2; d_gene: NA; v_gene: TRBV19; abundance: NA
CDR3aa: CASRGVGRWSNEQFF; CDR3nt: TGCGCCAGCAGGGGAGTTGGCAGGTGGTCGAATGAGCAGTTCTTC; j_gene: TRBJ2-1; d_gene: NA; v_gene: TRBV5-1; abundance: once
CDR3aa: CASTRGGDTGELFF; CDR3nt: TGTGCCAGCACCCGCGGGGGGGACACCGGGGAGCTGTTTTTT; j_gene: TRBJ2-2; d_gene: TRBD2; v_gene: TRBV5-4; abundance: NA
CDR3aa: CASSLVRWGTENTEAFF; CDR3nt: TGTGCCAGCAGTTTAGTCAGGTGGGGGACAGAAAACACTGAAGCTTTCTTT; j_gene: TRBJ1-1; d_gene: TRBD1; v_gene: TRBV27; abundance: NA
CDR3aa: CASSSAVGTGVGYTF; CDR3nt: TGTGCCAGCAGCTCCGCCGTTGGGACAGGGGTTGGCTACACCTTC; j_gene: TRBJ1-2; d_gene: TRBD1; v_gene: TRBV7-2; abundance: few
CDR3aa: CASSPLGRGDTQYF; CDR3nt: TGTGCCAGCAGCCCCCTCGGGAGGGGAGATACGCAGTATTTT; j_gene: TRBJ2-3; d_gene: TRBD2; v_gene: TRBV28; abundance: NA